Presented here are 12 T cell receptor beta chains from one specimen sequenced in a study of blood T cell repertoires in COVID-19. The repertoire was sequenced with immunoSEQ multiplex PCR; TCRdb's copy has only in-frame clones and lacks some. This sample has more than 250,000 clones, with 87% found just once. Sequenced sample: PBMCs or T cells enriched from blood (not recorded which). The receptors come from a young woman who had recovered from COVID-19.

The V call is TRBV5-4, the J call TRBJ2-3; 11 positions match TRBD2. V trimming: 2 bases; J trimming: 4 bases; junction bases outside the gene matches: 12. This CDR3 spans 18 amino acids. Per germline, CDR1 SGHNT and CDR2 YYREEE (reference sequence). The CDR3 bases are TGTGCCAGCAGCTTAGTCCTAGCGGGGGGCCGTAACGCAGATACGCAGTATTTT. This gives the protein CASSLVLAGGRNADTQYF.

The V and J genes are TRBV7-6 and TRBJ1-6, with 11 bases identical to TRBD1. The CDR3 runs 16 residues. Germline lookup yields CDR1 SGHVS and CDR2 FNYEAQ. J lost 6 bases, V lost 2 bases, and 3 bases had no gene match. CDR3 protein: CASSLPGQGVNSPLHF. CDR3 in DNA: TGTGCCAGCAGCTTACCGGGACAGGGGGTTAATTCACCCCTCCACTTT.

The CDR3 sequence is CASSPPGSGAGELFF. CDR3 coding DNA: TGTGCCAGCAGCCCCCCGGGTAGCGGGGCCGGGGAGCTGTTTTTT. This chain connects TRBV9 to TRBJ2-2; 8 bases align to TRBD2. Per the germline V gene, CDR1 is SGDLS and CDR2 is YYNGEE. The V and J ends lost 4 bases and 6 bases, in that order; junction bases with no gene match: 8. There are 15 residues in the CDR3.

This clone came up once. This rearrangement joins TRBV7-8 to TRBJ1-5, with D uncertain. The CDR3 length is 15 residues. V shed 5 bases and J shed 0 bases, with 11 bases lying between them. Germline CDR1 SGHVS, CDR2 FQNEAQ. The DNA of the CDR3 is TGTGCCAGCAGCCCCGACACCTATAGCAATCAGCCCCAGCATTTT. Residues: CASSPDTYSNQPQHF.

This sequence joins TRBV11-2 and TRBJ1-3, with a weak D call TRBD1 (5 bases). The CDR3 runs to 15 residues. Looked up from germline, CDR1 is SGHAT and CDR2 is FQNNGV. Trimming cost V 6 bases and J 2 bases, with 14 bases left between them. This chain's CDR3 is CASRHHGGAGNTIYF. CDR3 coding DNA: TGTGCCAGCAGACATCATGGGGGGGCTGGAAACACCATATATTTT.

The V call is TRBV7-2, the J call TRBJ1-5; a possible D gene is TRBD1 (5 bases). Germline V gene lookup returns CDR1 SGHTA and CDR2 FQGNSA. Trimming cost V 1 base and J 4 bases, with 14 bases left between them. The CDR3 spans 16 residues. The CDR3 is CASSLDSGSGNQPQHF. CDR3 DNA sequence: TGTGCCAGCAGCTTAGATTCAGGGTCAGGGAATCAGCCCCAGCATTTT.

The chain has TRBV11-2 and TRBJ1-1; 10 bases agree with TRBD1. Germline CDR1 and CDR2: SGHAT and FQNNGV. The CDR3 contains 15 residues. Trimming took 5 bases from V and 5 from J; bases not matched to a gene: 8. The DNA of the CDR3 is TGTGCCAGCAGCCAGCGACAGGGGGCGAGAACTGAAGCTTTCTTT. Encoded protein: CASSQRQGARTEAFF.

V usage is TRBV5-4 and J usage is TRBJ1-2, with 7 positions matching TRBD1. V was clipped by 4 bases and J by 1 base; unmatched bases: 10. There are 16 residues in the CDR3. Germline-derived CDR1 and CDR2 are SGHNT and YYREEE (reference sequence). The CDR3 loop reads CASSPGGQAINYGYTF. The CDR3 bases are TGTGCCAGCAGCCCAGGGGGGCAGGCGATTAACTATGGCTACACCTTC.

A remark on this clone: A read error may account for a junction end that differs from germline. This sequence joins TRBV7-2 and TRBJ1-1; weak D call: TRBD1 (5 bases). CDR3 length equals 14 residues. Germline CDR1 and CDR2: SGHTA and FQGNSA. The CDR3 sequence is CASSYRRQNSEAFF. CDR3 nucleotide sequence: TGTGCCAGCAGCTACCGTCGACAGAACTCTGAAGCTTTCTTT.

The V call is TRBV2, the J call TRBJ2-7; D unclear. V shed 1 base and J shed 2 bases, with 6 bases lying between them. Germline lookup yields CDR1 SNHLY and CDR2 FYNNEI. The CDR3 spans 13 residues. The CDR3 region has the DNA TGTGCCAGCAGTGAAGTAGCACCCTACGAGCAGTACTTC. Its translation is CASSEVAPYEQYF. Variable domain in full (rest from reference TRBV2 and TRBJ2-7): EPEVTQTPSHQVTQMGQEVILRCVPISNHLYFYWYRQILGQKVEFLVSFYNNEISEKSEIFDDQFSVERPDGSNFTLKIRSTKLEDSAMYFCASSEVAPYEQYFGPGTRLTVT.

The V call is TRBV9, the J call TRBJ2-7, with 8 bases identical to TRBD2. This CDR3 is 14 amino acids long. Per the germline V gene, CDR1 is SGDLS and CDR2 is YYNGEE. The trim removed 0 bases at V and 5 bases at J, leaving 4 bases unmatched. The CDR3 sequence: CASSVAGGANEQYF. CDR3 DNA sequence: TGTGCCAGCAGCGTAGCCGGGGGGGCAAACGAGCAGTACTTC.

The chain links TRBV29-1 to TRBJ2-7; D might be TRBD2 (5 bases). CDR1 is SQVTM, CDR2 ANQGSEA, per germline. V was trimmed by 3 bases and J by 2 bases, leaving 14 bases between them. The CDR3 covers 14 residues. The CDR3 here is CSVEGFGGPYEQYF. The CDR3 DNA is TGCAGCGTTGAGGGATTTGGAGGCCCCTACGAGCAGTACTTC.